This T cell receptor (beta chain) was identified in a study of OX40 agonist ivuxolimab in advanced cancers. Study as a whole: At 82.7% male, the cohort had a mean age of 60 years, ranging from about 20 to 79.

Assay: immunoSEQ multiplex PCR; the TCRdb copy retains only in-frame clones and omits some. The sample carries about 55,000 clones, 85% to 90% recorded once. In the case of this clone: Its antigen is not known.

Findings and caveats of the study: Circulating CD4+ and CD8+ T cells showed clonal expansion by week 6 at 0.1 to 3.0 mg/kg.

CDR3 length: 14 residues. The source was CD4+ or CD8+ T cells sorted from blood, collected in a trial of the OX40 agonist ivuxolimab. The sequence was collected from an adult with an advanced solid tumor such as melanoma, head and neck, liver or kidney cancer. J is TRBJ1-1 and V is TRBV12-2. TRBV12-2 is shown as a pseudogene. The CDR3 nucleotides are TGTGCAAGTCGCTTAGCCACGAACCTCCCTGAAGCTTTCTTT. This translates into CASRLATNLPEAFF.